This T cell receptor (beta chain) was captured by sequencing in a study of T cells in Graves' hyperthyroidism and ophthalmopathy. Study-level findings and limits: A model of 13 V-J features distinguished ophthalmopathy from stable hyperthyroidism. The model anticipated ophthalmopathy a median approximately 6.7 months pre-onset.

Germline V lookup: CDR1 SGHNT, CDR2 YYREEE (reference sequence). This CDR3 is built from 17 residues. V was clipped by 1 base and J by 0 bases; unmatched bases: 5. The study excluded patients with uncontrolled infection, other autoimmune disease, pregnancy or lactation. Diagnostic decisions used clinical symptoms, serum thyroxine and TRAb, thyroid ultrasound and orbital computed tomography. Regions amplified from RNA transcripts were the TCR beta CDR3 regions. Using the HTBI primer set, a first-round RT-PCR was run on the TCR CDR3. TCRdb recomputed calls from the multiplex PCR reads with MiXCR, one row per CDR3 protein. The sample lists about 700,000 distinct CDR3 sequences, approximately 15% occurring once. With regard to this clonotype: No antigen is known for it.

This TCR derives from a woman aged 18-29 years with Graves' hyperthyroidism. Sequencing input: blood. This chain uses TRBV5-4 with TRBJ2-2; 8 bases align to TRBD2. The CDR3, as DNA: TGTGCCAGCAGCTTGAGTCCGGGGGGGCCGAACACCGGGGAGCTGTTTTTT. Its protein is CASSLSPGGPNTGELFF.